This T cell receptor beta chain was sequenced for a study of T cell responses to AZD1222 COVID-19 vaccine. The CDR3 is 17 residues long. Germline CDR1 is MRHNA and CDR2 is SNTAGT. The ends were cut back, 2 bases at V and 0 bases at J, with 14 bases in the middle. Here immunoSEQ multiplex PCR was the method, and the copy in TCRdb shows in-frame clones only, minus some. This table holds over 70,000 clones, over 75% found once. The genes are TRBV6-4 and TRBJ1-5; no clear D. The sequence derives from an adult in good health. The sample here was peripheral blood, taken on day 0 of AZD1222 vaccination. CDR3 loop: CASSDTIGVYSNQPQHF. The CDR3 bases are TGTGCCAGCAGTGACACCATCGGGGTATATAGCAATCAGCCCCAGCATTTT.